Following are 30 T cell receptor beta chains from one sample sequenced in a study of OX40 agonist ivuxolimab in advanced cancers. Data came from immunoSEQ multiplex PCR; TCRdb stores just in-frame clones and leaves some out. The table has 60,000 to 85,000 clones, roughly nine tenths seen once. The specimen comprised CD4+ or CD8+ T cells sorted from blood, sampled in a trial of the OX40 agonist ivuxolimab. These receptors originate from an adult with an advanced solid tumor such as melanoma, head and neck, liver or kidney cancer.

On this clone: One junction end disagrees with the germline gene, perhaps due to a read error. The genes are TRBV5-1 and TRBJ1-2; D is possibly TRBD1 (5 bases). CDR1 and CDR2 (germline): SGHRS, YFSETQ. The CDR3 totals 13 residues. The CDR3 reads CASSPGRVYGYTF. CDR3 sequence (DNA): TGTGCCAGCAGCCCGGGACGGGTATATGGCTACACCTTC.

This clone was counted once. The chain employs TRBV18 and TRBJ1-1; 10 positions agree with TRBD1. V was clipped by 3 bases and J by 3 bases; unmatched bases: 4. The CDR3 contains 15 residues. CDR1 is KGHSH, CDR2 LQKENI, per germline. The CDR3 region is CASSPTTGGYTEAFF. CDR3 bases: TGTGCCAGCTCACCTACGACAGGGGGCTACACTGAAGCTTTCTTT.

J is TRBJ2-7 and V is TRBV11-3; 12 bases map to TRBD2. Germline CDR1 and CDR2: SGHNT and YENEEA. With 5 bases clipped from V and 5 bases from J, the junction kept 4 bases outside the gene matches. The CDR3 has 14 residues. Here the CDR3 DNA reads TGTGCCAGCAGCCCGGGACTAGCGGGCAACGAGCAGTACTTC. This gives the protein CASSPGLAGNEQYF.

The table lists this clone with a count of one. V usage is TRBV29-1 and J usage is TRBJ1-2, with D uncertain. The V and J ends lost 5 bases and 6 bases respectively, with 19 bases between them. CDR1 SQVTM and CDR2 ANQGSEA come from the germline V gene. The CDR3 spans 14 residues. CDR3 in amino acids: CSVTGSAGDNGYTF. CDR3 sequence (DNA): TGCAGCGTTACTGGGAGCGCAGGCGACAATGGCTACACCTTC.

J is TRBJ2-7 and V is TRBV7-2; 9 nucleotides match TRBD1. Germline V gene lookup returns CDR1 SGHTA and CDR2 FQGNSA. The CDR3 has 14 residues. The trim removed 5 bases at V and 2 bases at J, leaving 4 bases unmatched. This CDR3 reads CASSRQGVPYEQYF. CDR3 nucleotide sequence: TGTGCCAGCAGCAGACAGGGGGTCCCCTACGAGCAGTACTTC.

This clone has only one observation. V usage is TRBV5-1 and J usage is TRBJ2-5; 7 bases are shared with TRBD2. The CDR3 length is 14 residues. V dropped 2 bases and J dropped 3; count of bases not matched to a gene: 4. Germline values: CDR1 SGHRS, CDR2 YFSETQ. In DNA form, the CDR3 reads TGCGCCAGCAGCTTAAGCGGGAATAAAGAGACCCAGTACTTC. It yields the protein CASSLSGNKETQYF.

V usage is TRBV7-2 and J usage is TRBJ2-7; 14 nucleotides agree with TRBD2. The CDR3 extends over 17 amino acids. CDR1 is SGHTA and CDR2 is FQGNSA in the germline V gene. The V segment lost 4 bases and the J segment 1 base; nucleotides outside the gene matches: 6. Written as DNA, the CDR3 is TGTGCCAGCAGCTCCGGTGGGACTAGCGGGGGTTCCTACGAGCAGTACTTC. Translation: CASSSGGTSGGSYEQYF.

The chain carries TRBV30 and TRBJ1-1; the D is unclear. Trimming shortened V by 5 bases and J by 4 bases, and 23 bases separated the two germline ends. There are 16 residues in the CDR3. Germline V gene data show CDR1 as GTSNPN and CDR2 as SVGIG (reference sequence). CDR3 loop: CAWLPGPRAGGTEAFF. The CDR3 bases are TGTGCCTGGCTACCGGGCCCACGGGCGGGCGGCACTGAAGCTTTCTTT. The full variable domain, completed using reference TRBV30 and TRBJ1-1, is SQTIHQWPATLVQPVGSPLSLECTVEGTSNPNLYWYRQAAGRGLQLLFYSVGIGQISSEVPQNLSASRPQDRQFILSSKKLLLSDSGFYLCAWLPGPRAGGTEAFFGQGTRLTVV.

The V gene is TRBV29-1, the J gene TRBJ1-2; perhaps TRBD1 as D (5 bases). The germline gives CDR1 SQVTM, CDR2 ANQGSEA. V was clipped by 6 bases and J by 3 bases, with 17 bases between them. The CDR3 has 14 residues. The CDR3 coding sequence is TGCAGCGTCAACCCCCAGGGTAGGGACTATGGCTACACCTTC. Amino acid sequence: CSVNPQGRDYGYTF.

V gene TRBV6-5 combines with J gene TRBJ1-4; possibly TRBD1 for D (5 bases). The CDR3 is made up of 15 amino acids. CDR1 is MNHEY, CDR2 SVGAGI, per germline. The V and J ends lost 0 bases and 3 bases respectively, with 8 bases between them. The CDR3 DNA sequence: TGTGCCAGCAGTTACTCGTGGGGGTCTAATGAAAAACTGTTTTTT. Translation gives CASSYSWGSNEKLFF.

This clone was observed once. J is TRBJ2-1 and V is TRBV18, with 9 bases fitting TRBD2. Germline V gives CDR1 KGHSH, CDR2 LQKENI. This CDR3 is built from 16 residues. Losses at the gene ends were 2 bases for V and 1 base for J; bases not matched to a gene: 3. CDR3 in amino acids: CASSPASGTSYNEQFF. The CDR3, as DNA: TGTGCCAGCTCACCAGCTAGCGGGACTTCCTACAATGAGCAGTTCTTC.

The V and J genes are TRBV5-6 and TRBJ1-2; D is unresolved. CDR1 is SGHDT and CDR2 is YYEEEE in the germline V gene. The V end was cut by 2 bases, the J end by 0 bases, with 8 bases between. The length of the CDR3 is 14 residues. The CDR3 DNA is TGTGCCAGCAGCTTACGGGGAGCTAACTATGGCTACACCTTC. This sequence encodes CASSLRGANYGYTF.

The V gene is TRBV7-2, the J gene TRBJ2-3; 8 bases agree with TRBD2. The germline V gene encodes CDR1 SGHTA and CDR2 FQGNSA. The CDR3 extends over 14 amino acids. Germline trimming cut 6 bases from V and 6 bases from J; bases unmatched to any gene: 8. CDR3 nucleotide sequence: TGTGCCAGCAGAACTAGCGGCCGCCCGGATACGCAGTATTTT. Amino acids: CASRTSGRPDTQYF.

The chain couples TRBV25-1 to TRBJ2-7; 12 bases line up with TRBD2. This CDR3 region has 15 residues. Germline loops: CDR1 MGHDK, CDR2 SYGVNS. J gave up 3 bases and V 10 bases, and 10 bases lay outside the gene matches. CDR3 DNA sequence: TGTGCCACCTCCCGACTAGCGGGAGACGGCTACGAGCAGTACTTC. It codes for CATSRLAGDGYEQYF.

The gene calls are TRBV28 and TRBJ1-1; the match to TRBD1 covers 11 bases. With V trimmed by 4 bases and J by 0 bases, 7 bases remained unmatched. This CDR3 region has 17 residues. CDR1 is MDHEN and CDR2 is SYDVKM in the germline V gene. The CDR3 protein is CASSSTGTGGLNTEAFF. For the CDR3, the DNA is TGTGCCAGCAGTTCCACCGGGACAGGGGGTTTGAACACTGAAGCTTTCTTT.

This chain connects TRBV6-5 to TRBJ2-5; the D gene is possibly TRBD2 (6 bases). The V gene's germline CDR1 is MNHEY and CDR2 SVGAGI. The V end was cut by 0 bases, the J end by 2 bases, with 13 bases between. The CDR3 is made up of 16 amino acids. CDR3 region: CASSYSKASDQETQYF. The CDR3 DNA reads as TGTGCCAGCAGTTACTCGAAGGCTAGCGATCAAGAGACCCAGTACTTC.

The J gene is TRBJ1-1, the V gene TRBV18, with D possibly TRBD1 on 5 matching bases. Trimming took 3 bases from V and 5 from J, leaving 19 bases between them. The CDR3 runs to 16 residues. Germline loops: CDR1 KGHSH, CDR2 LQKENI. CDR3 loop: CASSPIGTAMGTEAFF. For the CDR3, the DNA is TGTGCCAGCTCACCCATAGGGACCGCGATGGGGACTGAAGCTTTCTTT.

This clone was seen only once. This chain connects TRBV5-8 to TRBJ2-1; D could derive from TRBD1 or TRBD2 (6 bases each). Trimming removed 4 bases from V and 10 bases from J, with 21 bases in between. The CDR3 is 15 amino acids. Germline V lookup: CDR1 SGHTS, CDR2 YDEGEE. CDR3 in DNA: TGTGCCAGCAGCCTACAGGGACCCGGAGGGGAGGAGCAGTTCTTC. Its protein product is CASSLQGPGGEEQFF. Full variable domain (missing parts from reference TRBV5-8 and TRBJ2-1): EAGVTQSPTHLIKTRGQQATLRCSPISGHTSVYWYQQALGLGLQFLLWYDEGEERNRGNFPPRFSGRQFPNYSSELNVNALELEDSALYLCASSLQGPGGEEQFFGPGTRLTVL.

J is TRBJ2-6 and V is TRBV27; TRBD1 matches 7 bases. CDR1 is MNHEY and CDR2 is SMNVEV in the germline V gene (reference sequence). V trimming: 5 bases; J trimming: 2 bases; junction bases outside the gene matches: 3. CDR3 length: 15 residues. The chain's CDR3 is CASSPQGAGANVLTF. For the CDR3, the DNA is TGTGCCAGCAGTCCGCAGGGGGCTGGGGCCAACGTCCTGACTTTC.

The V call is TRBV6-9, the J call TRBJ2-1; 8 bases fit TRBD2. After removal of 5 bases from V and 7 bases from J, the junction contained 13 bases not matched to a gene. The CDR3 contains 16 residues. The germline CDR1 and CDR2 sequences are MNHGY and SVAAGI. The CDR3 coding sequence is TGTGCCAGCAGTGACCTCTACGGGAGGGCCGGTAATGAGCAGTTCTTC. Residues: CASSDLYGRAGNEQFF.

This clone was detected only once. This rearrangement joins TRBV29-1 to TRBJ2-7; 11 bases fit TRBD1. The germline V gene encodes CDR1 SQVTM and CDR2 ANQGSEA. This CDR3 is built from 17 residues. The trim removed 4 bases at V and 6 bases at J, leaving 17 bases unmatched. CDR3 in amino acids: CSVVPGTGGPLRVEQYF. CDR3 bases: TGCAGCGTTGTACCCGGGACAGGGGGTCCCTTACGGGTCGAGCAGTACTTC.

The chain carries TRBV4-3 and TRBJ1-4; 11 bases agree with TRBD1. Trimming removed 2 bases from V and 6 bases from J; junction bases left unmatched: 5. Germline V CDR1 and CDR2: LGHNA, YSLEER. The CDR3 covers 16 residues. The DNA of the CDR3 is TGCGCCAGCAGCCAAATACCGGGACAGGGGGATGAAAAACTGTTTTTT. Its translation: CASSQIPGQGDEKLFF.

The chain combines TRBV5-4 with TRBJ2-7; maybe TRBD1 (5 bases). The V gene's germline CDR1 is SGHNT and CDR2 YYREEE (reference sequence). Trimming removed 2 bases at V and 3 bases at J, with 6 bases between. CDR3 length equals 12 residues. The CDR3 is CASSFDSYEQYF. The DNA of the CDR3 is TGTGCCAGCAGCTTTGACAGCTACGAGCAGTACTTC.

Details on this clone: The junction differs from germline at one of its ends, possibly a read error. V gene TRBV7-7 combines with J gene TRBJ2-1; D gene uncertain. The length of the CDR3 is 13 residues. CDR1 and CDR2 from the germline V gene are SSHAT and FNYEAQ (reference sequence). CDR3 nucleotides: TGTGCTAGCAGCCCAGGCAGCCCCAATGAGCAGTTCTTC. This gives the protein CASSPGSPNEQFF.

J is TRBJ2-3 and V is TRBV5-8; 7 nucleotides match TRBD1. Trimming at V came to 4 bases and at J to 1 base, leaving 6 bases not matched to a gene. The CDR3 runs to 15 residues. From germline, CDR1 is SGHTS and CDR2 YDEGEE. The CDR3 protein is CASSNRDRGTDTQYF. The CDR3 nucleotides read TGTGCCAGCAGCAACCGGGACAGAGGCACAGATACGCAGTATTTT. The full variable domain, with the rest looked up from reference TRBV5-8 and TRBJ2-3, is EAGVTQSPTHLIKTRGQQATLRCSPISGHTSVYWYQQALGLGLQFLLWYDEGEERNRGNFPPRFSGRQFPNYSSELNVNALELEDSALYLCASSNRDRGTDTQYFGPGTRLTVL.

This chain uses TRBV27 with TRBJ2-5; D gene unclear. This CDR3 is 12 amino acids long. V lost 6 bases, J lost 9 bases, and 14 bases lay in between. Per germline, CDR1 MNHEY and CDR2 SMNVEV (reference sequence). CDR3 nucleotides: TGTGCCAGCAGCCCTGGCGAAATGGCCCAGTACTTC. This codes for CASSPGEMAQYF.

This chain uses TRBV30 with TRBJ1-6, with D possibly being TRBD1 (5 bases). The V end was cut by 8 bases, the J end by 14 bases, with 22 bases between. Germline CDR1 reads GTSNPN; CDR2 reads SVGIG (reference sequence). The length of the CDR3 is 13 residues. CDR3 in amino acids: CAPEKPGNLTLHF. The CDR3 DNA is TGTGCCCCGGAGAAACCAGGGAATCTTACCCTCCACTTT. The variable domain in full, with the rest retrieved from reference TRBV30 and TRBJ1-6, is SQTIHQWPATLVQPVGSPLSLECTVEGTSNPNLYWYRQAAGRGLQLLFYSVGIGQISSEVPQNLSASRPQDRQFILSSKKLLLSDSGFYLCAPEKPGNLTLHFGNGTRLTVT.

The chain couples TRBV18 to TRBJ2-5; D might be TRBD2 (5 bases). V shed 0 bases and J shed 4 bases, with 9 bases lying between them. The CDR3 runs to 14 residues. Germline V gene sequence: CDR1 KGHSH, CDR2 LQKENI. The CDR3 sequence: CASSPPGVGETQYF. Written as DNA, the CDR3 is TGTGCCAGCTCACCACCCGGGGTTGGAGAGACCCAGTACTTC.

This clone showed up just a few times. The V call is TRBV10-3, the J call TRBJ1-2; 7 bases agree with TRBD1. The CDR3 runs to 13 residues. J lost 6 bases, V lost 3 bases, and 4 bases had no gene match. Germline V gives CDR1 ENHRY, CDR2 SYGVKD. The CDR3 sequence: CAISEWDSDGYTF. Here the CDR3 DNA reads TGTGCCATCAGTGAATGGGACAGCGATGGCTACACCTTC.

The CDR3 region has the DNA TGTGCTAGTGGTTTGTCCCTAGCGGGGAACTCCCTCAATGAGCAGTTCTTC. Protein product: CASGLSLAGNSLNEQFF. The chain is built from TRBV12-5 and TRBJ2-1; 9 positions match TRBD2. This CDR3 is 17 amino acids long. The junction had 11 bases not matched to a gene; V was cut back by 2 bases and J by 6 bases. Per the germline V gene, CDR1 is LGHNT and CDR2 is FRNRAP.